The sequence of this T cell receptor (beta chain) was determined in a study of blood T cell repertoires in COVID-19. The J segment lost 4 bases and the V segment lost 8 bases, leaving 9 bases of the junction unmatched. CDR1 is MNHEY, CDR2 SVGAGI, per germline. CDR3 length: 15 amino acids. The method was immunoSEQ multiplex PCR; TCRdb's version includes in-frame clones alone and lacks a portion of them. The data hold around 150,000 clones, with around 90% observed a single time. The receptor was isolated from a woman aged 60-75 years who had recovered from COVID-19. Sequencing was carried out using peripheral blood. The chain carries TRBV6-5 and TRBJ2-7, with TRBD1 identical over 12 bases. The chain's CDR3 is CASLLRDRGPYEQYF. In DNA, the CDR3 is TGTGCCAGCCTCCTCCGGGACAGGGGGCCTTACGAGCAGTACTTC.